This is a list of T cell receptor beta chains from one sample in a study of blood T cell repertoires in COVID-19. The method was immunoSEQ multiplex PCR; TCRdb's version includes in-frame clones alone and lacks a portion of them. Of about 430,000 clones in the sample, 85% to 90% were seen once. Sequenced: PBMCs or T cells enriched from blood (not recorded which). The origin of the receptors is a young woman with acute COVID-19. Each CDR3 is given with its conserved first and last residue. The D gene is left open where the match is weak.

v_call: TRBV15
j_call: TRBJ1-2
d_call: TRBD1
cdr3_aa: CATSQQGIGGYTF
cdr3_nt: TGTGCCACCAGCCAACAGGGGATCGGTGGCTACACCTTC

v_call: TRBV4-1
j_call: TRBJ1-5
d_call: TRBD1
cdr3_aa: CASSQLTTGFDNQPQHF
cdr3_nt: TGCGCCAGCAGCCAATTAACGACAGGGTTTGACAATCAGCCCCAGCATTTT

v_call: TRBV6-2/TRBV6-3
j_call: TRBJ1-1
d_call: -
cdr3_aa: CASSYSKVGNSYLMNTEAFF
cdr3_nt: TGTGCCAGCAGTTACTCGAAGGTGGGCAACAGCTATTTGATGAACACTGAAGCTTTCTTT

v_call: TRBV19
j_call: TRBJ1-2
d_call: TRBD1
cdr3_aa: CASWDRRYGYTF
cdr3_nt: TGTGCCAGTTGGGACAGGAGATATGGCTACACCTTC

v_call: TRBV5-8
j_call: TRBJ2-7
d_call: -
cdr3_aa: CASSLTRYFEQYF
cdr3_nt: TGTGCCAGCAGCTTGACTCGTTATTTCGAGCAGTACTTC

v_call: TRBV7-3
j_call: TRBJ2-2
d_call: -
cdr3_aa: CASSPELAANTGELFF
cdr3_nt: TGTGCCAGCAGCCCGGAGTTAGCGGCGAACACCGGGGAGCTGTTTTTT

v_call: TRBV7-6
j_call: TRBJ2-7
d_call: -
cdr3_aa: CASSLGDSYEQYF
cdr3_nt: TGTGCCAGCAGCTTAGGTGACAGCTACGAGCAGTACTTC

v_call: TRBV6-5
j_call: TRBJ1-3
d_call: TRBD1
cdr3_aa: CASSRGDRGNTIYF
cdr3_nt: TGTGCCAGCAGCCGAGGGGACAGGGGGAACACCATATATTTT

v_call: TRBV5-4
j_call: TRBJ2-3
d_call: -
cdr3_aa: CACGGEGEDTQYF
cdr3_nt: TGTGCCTGTGGGGGGGAGGGGGAAGATACGCAGTATTTT

v_call: TRBV7-2
j_call: TRBJ2-1
d_call: TRBD2
cdr3_aa: CASSLVAGGLNEQFF
cdr3_nt: TGTGCCAGCAGCTTAGTTGCGGGGGGGCTCAATGAGCAGTTCTTC

v_call: TRBV7-9
j_call: TRBJ1-4
d_call: TRBD1
cdr3_aa: CASSLGQPTTNEKLFF
cdr3_nt: TGTGCCAGCAGCTTGGGACAGCCTACAACTAATGAAAAACTGTTTTTT

v_call: TRBV5-1
j_call: TRBJ1-1
d_call: TRBD1
cdr3_aa: CASSYRGPNTEAFF
cdr3_nt: TGCGCCAGCAGCTACAGGGGGCCTAACACTGAAGCTTTCTTT

v_call: TRBV9
j_call: TRBJ1-4
d_call: -
cdr3_aa: CASSVEGGKLFF
cdr3_nt: TGTGCCAGCAGCGTAGAGGGAGGAAAACTGTTTTTT

v_call: TRBV14
j_call: TRBJ2-1
d_call: TRBD1
cdr3_aa: CASSPGQGPYNEQFF
cdr3_nt: TGTGCCAGCAGCCCGGGACAGGGGCCATACAATGAGCAGTTCTTC

v_call: TRBV5-4
j_call: TRBJ2-5
d_call: TRBD2
cdr3_aa: CASSFLSGGGETQYF
cdr3_nt: TGTGCCAGCAGCTTCCTTAGCGGGGGAGGAGAGACCCAGTACTTC

v_call: TRBV9
j_call: TRBJ2-1
d_call: TRBD2
cdr3_aa: CASSVELAGSYNEQFF
cdr3_nt: TGTGCCAGCAGCGTAGAACTAGCGGGGTCCTACAATGAGCAGTTCTTC

v_call: TRBV5-1
j_call: TRBJ1-4
d_call: TRBD1
cdr3_aa: CASSPRTGENEKLFF
cdr3_nt: TGCGCCAGCAGCCCCCGGACAGGAGAGAATGAAAAACTGTTTTTT

v_call: TRBV6-5
j_call: TRBJ2-5
d_call: TRBD1
cdr3_aa: CASSPGQGEIETQYF
cdr3_nt: TGTGCCAGCAGCCCGGGACAGGGGGAGATAGAGACCCAGTACTTC

v_call: TRBV18
j_call: TRBJ1-4
d_call: TRBD1
cdr3_aa: CASSRGQGIELFF
cdr3_nt: TGTGCCAGCTCACGTGGACAGGGGATAGAACTGTTTTTT

v_call: TRBV7-9
j_call: TRBJ1-1
d_call: TRBD1
cdr3_aa: CASSGRGRTEAFF
cdr3_nt: TGTGCCAGCAGCGGCAGGGGGCGGACTGAAGCTTTCTTT

v_call: TRBV7-2
j_call: TRBJ1-2
d_call: -
cdr3_aa: CASSGHAGADYGYTF
cdr3_nt: TGTGCCAGCAGCGGACACGCAGGAGCCGACTATGGCTACACCTTC

v_call: TRBV19
j_call: TRBJ1-1
d_call: -
cdr3_aa: CASSGWGGDTEAFF
cdr3_nt: TGTGCCAGTAGTGGTTGGGGCGGAGACACTGAAGCTTTCTTT